This T cell receptor beta chain is from a study of cytomegalovirus exposure and HLA in healthy donors. Some clones are missing from TCRdb's copy, which holds only in-frame ones; the method was immunoSEQ multiplex PCR. Among over 250,000 clones listed, around 86% were seen once. About this clone: The antigen remains undetermined.

The V gene lost 4 bases and the J gene lost 0 bases, with 12 bases spanning the gap. Germline loops: CDR1 MGHDK, CDR2 SYGVNS. CDR3 length equals 15 residues. Whole-study findings and limits: The finding came from a later analysis; first-cohort TCR clusters tended to co-occur in the 110 or so validation repertoires.

The chain couples TRBV25-1 to TRBJ1-1; perhaps TRBD1 as D (6 bases). The material sequenced was PBMCs. This TCR was sampled from a woman between 18 and 29 years old in good health and CMV-seronegative. The CDR3 coding sequence is TGTGCCAGCAGTGGAGGACAGATCATGAACACTGAAGCTTTCTTT. Translation gives CASSGGQIMNTEAFF.